The 20 T cell receptor beta chains given below trace back to one sample, sequenced in a study of T cells in Graves' hyperthyroidism and ophthalmopathy. The CDR3 regions of TCR beta were amplified from RNA transcripts. An initial round of RT-PCR targeting the TCR CDR3 relied on the HTBI primer set. Using its own MiXCR run on the multiplex PCR reads, TCRdb lists one record per CDR3 protein. Here the sample spans 250,000 to 300,000 distinct CDR3 sequences, about an eighth being singletons. The sample consisted of blood. These receptors were taken from a woman aged 40 to 50 with Graves' hyperthyroidism.

The chain uses TRBV11-3 and TRBJ1-2; TRBD1 might be the D (5 bases). Germline CDR1 reads SGHNT; CDR2 reads YENEEA. The CDR3 consists of 16 residues. V lost 5 bases and J lost 6, with 22 bases in between. CDR3 loop: CASSLGTGVRGDGYTF. The CDR3 bases are TGTGCCAGCAGCCTCGGGACGGGAGTCAGAGGGGATGGCTACACCTTC.

The V gene is TRBV30, the J gene TRBJ2-7; no clear D gene. V was pared by 4 bases and J by 7 bases, with 14 bases between. Per the germline V gene, CDR1 is GTSNPN and CDR2 is SVGIG (reference sequence). This CDR3 is built from 12 residues. CDR3 DNA: TGTGCCTGGACCGAGACTTCCGGAGAGCAGTACTTC. It encodes CAWTETSGEQYF.

The sample holds a few counts of this clonotype. J is TRBJ2-7 and V is TRBV18; D may be TRBD1 (5 bases). The CDR3 consists of 15 residues. V was clipped by 3 bases and J by 0 bases, with 12 bases between them. Germline V CDR1 and CDR2: KGHSH, LQKENI. As DNA, the CDR3 is TGTGCCAGCTCACCCTATACAGGAGACTCCTACGAGCAGTACTTC. Encoded protein: CASSPYTGDSYEQYF.

The V and J genes are TRBV9 and TRBJ1-1; 7 nucleotides match TRBD1. CDR1 and CDR2 from the germline V gene are SGDLS and YYNGEE. The J segment lost 1 base and the V segment lost 2 bases, leaving 5 bases of the junction unmatched. This CDR3 has 15 amino acids. The CDR3 is CASSVRDSENTEAFF. DNA for the CDR3: TGTGCCAGCAGCGTCCGGGACAGCGAGAACACTGAAGCTTTCTTT.

In its sample, this clonotype was seen many times. The rearrangement uses TRBV7-9 and TRBJ1-1; no clear D. Germline V gives CDR1 SEHNR, CDR2 FQNEAQ (reference sequence). The CDR3 extends over 12 amino acids. Trimming shortened V by 1 base and J by 8 bases, and 8 bases separated the two germline ends. The CDR3, as DNA: TGTGCCAGCAGCTTAGGACGAGACGAAGCTTTCTTT. It yields the protein CASSLGRDEAFF.

The rearrangement uses TRBV10-3 and TRBJ1-2; 9 bases are a match to TRBD1. After removal of 10 bases from V and 1 base from J, the junction contained 10 bases not matched to a gene. Per the germline V gene, CDR1 is ENHRY and CDR2 is SYGVKD. This CDR3 is 15 amino acids long. For the CDR3, the DNA is TGTGCCAGCTGGACAGGGGAAGCGGTTAACTATGGCTACACCTTC. It is translated as CASWTGEAVNYGYTF.

Many counts were recorded for this clonotype. This chain links TRBV7-3 with TRBJ1-1, with a possible D match to TRBD1 (5 bases). The CDR3 consists of 16 residues. Germline V lookup: CDR1 SGHTA, CDR2 FQGTGA. V was pared by 2 bases and J by 1 base, with 14 bases between. The CDR3, as DNA: TGTGCCAGCAGCTTAGTCAGGGATACTCAGAACACTGAAGCTTTCTTT. This sequence encodes CASSLVRDTQNTEAFF.

This clonotype was recorded many times. The J gene is TRBJ1-1, the V gene TRBV12-3 or TRBV12-4; D is unclear. This CDR3 contains 13 residues. The V gene lost 6 bases and the J gene lost 1 base, with 9 bases spanning the gap. CDR3 sequence (DNA): TGTGCCAGCAGGCCTACTAGGAACACTGAAGCTTTCTTT. Translating gives CASRPTRNTEAFF.

There are many counts of this clonotype. CDR3 DNA sequence: TGTGCCAGCACTTCGGGACAGCTCAATCAGCCCCAGCATTTT. Protein: CASTSGQLNQPQHF. The chain joins TRBV6-1 to TRBJ1-5; 7 bases fit TRBD1. V lost 7 bases to trimming and J lost 3 bases; unmatched junction nucleotides: 6. The CDR3 spans 14 residues. Germline CDR1 is MNHNS and CDR2 is SASEGT.

This clonotype was picked up many times. V gene TRBV29-1 combines with J gene TRBJ2-7; D remains unclear. CDR3 size: 11 residues. V lost 5 bases and J 6 bases, leaving 11 bases between the germline ends. Looked up from germline, CDR1 is SQVTM and CDR2 is ANQGSEA. The CDR3 nucleotides are TGCAGCGTTACGAGAGCTGGCGAGCAGTACTTC. Translated, it gives CSVTRAGEQYF.

The chain couples TRBV12-3 or TRBV12-4 to TRBJ1-2, with D possibly being TRBD1 (5 bases). With 6 bases removed from V and 0 bases from J, the gap between germline ends came to 5 bases. There are 12 residues in the CDR3. The CDR3 region is CASRTANYGYTF. Written as DNA, the CDR3 is TGTGCCAGCAGGACAGCTAACTATGGCTACACCTTC.

The rearrangement joins TRBV2 to TRBJ2-2; no clear D. The V end lost 5 bases, the J end lost 6 bases, and 4 bases lay between the germline ends. The CDR3 covers 11 residues. The germline V gene has CDR1 SNHLY and CDR2 FYNNEI. The CDR3 region has the DNA TGTGCCAGCAGTACCGCCGGGGAGCTGTTTTTT. As protein: CASSTAGELFF.

This clonotype was detected only a few times. This rearrangement joins TRBV4-2 to TRBJ1-5; TRBD1 agrees at 10 bases. Germline V gene sequence: CDR1 LGHNA, CDR2 YNFKEQ. J was trimmed by 1 base and V by 0 bases; bases with no gene match: 3. The CDR3 has 17 residues. The CDR3 loop reads CASSQEQTGGSNQPQHF. The CDR3, as DNA: TGTGCCAGCAGCCAAGAGCAGACAGGGGGCAGCAATCAGCCCCAGCATTTT.

The sample holds many counts of this clonotype. The genes are TRBV11-2 and TRBJ2-2, with 14 bases identical to TRBD2. The J segment lost 0 bases and the V segment lost 4 bases, leaving 4 bases of the junction unmatched. Germline-derived CDR1 and CDR2 are SGHAT and FQNNGV. The CDR3 length is 18 residues. The DNA of the CDR3 is TGTGCCAGCAGCTCGGGACTAGCGGGAGAATCGAACACCGGGGAGCTGTTTTTT. Translation gives CASSSGLAGESNTGELFF.

In its sample, this clonotype was seen many times. CDR3 in amino acids: CASSTSRGNNQPQHF. DNA for the CDR3: TGTGCCAGCAGTACCTCGCGGGGAAACAATCAGCCCCAGCATTTT. The V gene is TRBV28, the J gene TRBJ1-5; D uncertain. V lost 5 bases and J lost 3, with 14 bases in between. The length of the CDR3 is 15 residues. The germline CDR1 and CDR2 sequences are MDHEN and SYDVKM.

This clonotype was detected many times. The DNA for the CDR3 is TGTGCCAGCAGTTCTGGGACCTTTACCTACGAGCAGTACTTC. Its protein product is CASSSGTFTYEQYF. J is TRBJ2-7 and V is TRBV28, with D possibly called TRBD1 or TRBD2 (5 bases each). The CDR3 has 14 amino acids. V was cut by 4 bases and J by 2 bases, with 12 bases left in between. Germline assignment: CDR1 MDHEN and CDR2 SYDVKM.

In this sample, this clonotype turned up many times. The chain joins TRBV20-1 to TRBJ2-7; TRBD2 agrees at 8 bases. Losses at the gene ends were 1 base for V and 2 bases for J; bases not matched to a gene: 7. CDR3 length: 15 amino acids. Germline CDR1 DFQATT, CDR2 SNEGSKA (reference sequence). The CDR3 spells CSARAISGTAYEQYF. The CDR3 DNA reads as TGCAGTGCTAGAGCAATTAGCGGGACCGCCTACGAGCAGTACTTC.

The CDR3 here is CAISAGGNTEAFF. The CDR3, as DNA: TGTGCCATCAGTGCCGGGGGGAACACTGAAGCTTTCTTT. The chain links TRBV10-3 to TRBJ1-1, with a possible D match to TRBD1 (5 bases). V was pared by 4 bases and J by 1 base, with 7 bases between. CDR3 length: 13 residues. In germline, CDR1 is ENHRY, CDR2 SYGVKD.

In its sample, this clonotype was seen many times. CDR3 sequence (DNA): TGCAGTGCTACAAATAGGGCGGGAGGTTTTCTTGAGCAGTTCTTC. It codes for CSATNRAGGFLEQFF. The chain carries TRBV20-1 and TRBJ2-1, with 8 bases that match TRBD2. Germline V gene data show CDR1 as DFQATT and CDR2 as SNEGSKA (reference sequence). The CDR3 sequence is 15 residues long. Trimming at V came to 4 bases and at J to 9 bases, leaving 14 bases not matched to a gene.

This clonotype was recorded at least ten times. V usage is TRBV18 and J usage is TRBJ1-5; a weak D match, TRBD1 (6 bases). The CDR3 is made up of 13 amino acids. CDR1 is KGHSH, CDR2 LQKENI, per germline. The V end was cut by 6 bases, the J end by 5 bases, with 11 bases between. DNA for the CDR3: TGTGCCAGCTCGACTAACAGGGATCAGCCCCAGCATTTT. This translates into CASSTNRDQPQHF.